This TCR beta chain was identified in a study of T-cell reconstitution after alpha-beta-depleted transplantation in children. The CDR3 is 13 amino acids. The germline V gene has CDR1 MNHNS and CDR2 SASEGT. Trimming removed 5 bases at V and 6 bases at J, with 11 bases between. Using unique molecular identifiers, the investigators prepared the TCRbeta library. TCRdb independently ran MiXCR on the PCR reads; one entry per CDR3 protein. This sample has 330,000 or so distinct CDR3 sequences; nearly 8% occur once, and the top ten carry approximately 9.6%. Points from the study as a whole: A year post-transplant, T-cell counts and diversity derived mostly from newly produced T cells. Surviving recipient T cells and intrathymic progenitors accounted for some patients' high TCRbeta diversity at day 60. In patients about two months after transplant, alpha-beta T cells reportedly arose from several hundred expanded graft clones.

Comment on this clonotype: Its antigen is still unknown.

Specimen: peripheral blood, collected 360 days after TCRalphabeta/CD19-depleted stem cell transplant. The clonotype originates from a female patient aged 2-15 years who had a stem cell transplant for Fanconi anemia, so the T cells may come from the graft donor. V gene TRBV6-1 combines with J gene TRBJ1-5, with D unresolved. The CDR3 is CASSQVFRQPQHF. The CDR3 coding sequence is TGTGCCAGCAGTCAAGTTTTCCGTCAGCCCCAGCATTTT.